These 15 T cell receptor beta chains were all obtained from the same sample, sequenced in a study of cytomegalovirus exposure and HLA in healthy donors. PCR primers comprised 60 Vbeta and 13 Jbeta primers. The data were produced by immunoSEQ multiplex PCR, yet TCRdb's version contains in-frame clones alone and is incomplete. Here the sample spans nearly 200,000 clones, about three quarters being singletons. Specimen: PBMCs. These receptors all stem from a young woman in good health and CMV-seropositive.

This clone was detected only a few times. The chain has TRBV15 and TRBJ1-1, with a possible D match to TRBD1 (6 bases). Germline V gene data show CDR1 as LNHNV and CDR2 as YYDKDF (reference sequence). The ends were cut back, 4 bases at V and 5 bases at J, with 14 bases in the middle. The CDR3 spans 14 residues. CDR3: CATSTPRGRTEAFF. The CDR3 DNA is TGTGCCACCAGCACCCCCAGGGGCCGGACTGAAGCTTTCTTT.

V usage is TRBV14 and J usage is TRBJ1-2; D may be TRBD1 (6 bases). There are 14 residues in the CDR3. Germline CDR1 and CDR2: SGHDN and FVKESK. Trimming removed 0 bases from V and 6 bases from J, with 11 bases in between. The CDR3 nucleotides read TGTGCCAGCAGCCAAGATTTAGGGACAAATGGCTACACCTTC. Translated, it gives CASSQDLGTNGYTF.

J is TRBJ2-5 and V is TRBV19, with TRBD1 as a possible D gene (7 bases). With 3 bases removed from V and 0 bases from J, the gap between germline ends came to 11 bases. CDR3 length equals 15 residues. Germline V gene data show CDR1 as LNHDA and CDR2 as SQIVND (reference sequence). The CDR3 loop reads CASSMEGQYQETQYF. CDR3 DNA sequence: TGTGCCAGTAGTATGGAGGGACAGTACCAAGAGACCCAGTACTTC.

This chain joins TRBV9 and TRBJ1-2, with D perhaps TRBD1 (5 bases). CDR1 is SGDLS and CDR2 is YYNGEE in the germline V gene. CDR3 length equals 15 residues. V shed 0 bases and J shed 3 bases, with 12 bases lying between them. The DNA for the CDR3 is TGTGCCAGCAGCGTAGGGGGGAGCGGGGACTATGGCTACACCTTC. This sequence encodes CASSVGGSGDYGYTF.

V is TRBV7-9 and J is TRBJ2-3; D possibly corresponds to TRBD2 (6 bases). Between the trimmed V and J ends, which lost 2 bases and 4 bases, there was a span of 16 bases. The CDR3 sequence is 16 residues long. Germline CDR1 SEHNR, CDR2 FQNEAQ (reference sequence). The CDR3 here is CASSLFKSSGADTQYF. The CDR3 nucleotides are TGTGCCAGCAGCTTATTCAAGAGTAGCGGCGCAGATACGCAGTATTTT.

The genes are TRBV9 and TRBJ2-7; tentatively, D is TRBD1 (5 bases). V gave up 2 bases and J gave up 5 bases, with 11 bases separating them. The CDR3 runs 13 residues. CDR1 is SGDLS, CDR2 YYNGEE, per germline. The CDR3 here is CASSVAGMDEQYF. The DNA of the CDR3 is TGTGCCAGCAGCGTGGCAGGGATGGACGAGCAGTACTTC. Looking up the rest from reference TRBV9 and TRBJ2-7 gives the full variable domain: DSGVTQTPKHLITATGQRVTLRCSPRSGDLSVYWYQQSLDQGLQFLIQYYNGEERAKGNILERFSAQQFPDLHSELNLSSLELGDSALYFCASSVAGMDEQYFGPGTRLTVT.

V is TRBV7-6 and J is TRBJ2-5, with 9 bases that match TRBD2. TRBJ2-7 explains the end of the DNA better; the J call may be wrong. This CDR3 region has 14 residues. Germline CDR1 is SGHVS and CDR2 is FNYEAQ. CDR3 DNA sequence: TGTGCCAGCAGCTTAGCGGCTAGCGGGACCGAGCAGTACTTC. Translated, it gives CASSLAASGTEQYF.

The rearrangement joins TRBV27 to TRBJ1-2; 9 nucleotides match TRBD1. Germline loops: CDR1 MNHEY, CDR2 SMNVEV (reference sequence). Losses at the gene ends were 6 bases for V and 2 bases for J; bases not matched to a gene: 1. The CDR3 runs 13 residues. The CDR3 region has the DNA TGTGCCAGCAGGGGGACAGGGAACTATGGCTACACCTTC. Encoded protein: CASRGTGNYGYTF.

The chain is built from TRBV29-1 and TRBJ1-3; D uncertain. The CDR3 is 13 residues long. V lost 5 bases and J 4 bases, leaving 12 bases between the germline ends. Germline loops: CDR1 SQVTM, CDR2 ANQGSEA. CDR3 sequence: CSVRGESGNTIYF. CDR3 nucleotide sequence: TGCAGCGTTCGCGGAGAGTCCGGAAACACCATATATTTT. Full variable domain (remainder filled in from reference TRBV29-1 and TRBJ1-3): SAVISQKPSRDICQRGTSLTIQCQVDSQVTMMFWYRQQPGQSLTLIATANQGSEATYESGFVIDKFPISRPNLTFSTLTVSNMSPEDSSIYLCSVRGESGNTIYFGEGSWLTVV.

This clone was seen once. DNA of the CDR3: TGTGCCAGCAGCGAACAGGGCCCCCAAGAGACCCAGTACTTC. Translated: CASSEQGPQETQYF. This chain connects TRBV2 to TRBJ2-5; tentative D call: TRBD1 (6 bases). Germline assignment: CDR1 SNHLY and CDR2 FYNNEI. The CDR3 is made up of 14 amino acids. The ends were cut back, 6 bases at V and 1 base at J, with 12 bases in the middle.

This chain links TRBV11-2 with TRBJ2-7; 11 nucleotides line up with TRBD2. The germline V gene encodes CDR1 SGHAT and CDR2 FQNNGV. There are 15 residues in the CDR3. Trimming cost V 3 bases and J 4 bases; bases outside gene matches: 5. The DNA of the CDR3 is TGTGCCAGCAGCTTCCCGACTAGCGGGAATTACGAGCAGTACTTC. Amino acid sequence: CASSFPTSGNYEQYF.

CDR3 nucleotides: TGTGCCAGCAGCTTCCGCGGCGGTCTTAATGAAAAACTGTTTTTT. Protein product: CASSFRGGLNEKLFF. V is TRBV7-3 and J is TRBJ1-4; D unclear. Trimming pared 3 bases from V and 4 bases from J, leaving 12 bases between. Germline lookup yields CDR1 SGHTA and CDR2 FQGTGA. The CDR3 contains 15 residues.

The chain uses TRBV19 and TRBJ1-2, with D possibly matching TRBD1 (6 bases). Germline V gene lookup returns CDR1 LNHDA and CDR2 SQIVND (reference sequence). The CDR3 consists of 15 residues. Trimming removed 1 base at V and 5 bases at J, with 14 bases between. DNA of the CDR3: TGTGCCAGTAGTATAGTCTTCACAGGGTCTTATGGCTACACCTTC. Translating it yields CASSIVFTGSYGYTF.

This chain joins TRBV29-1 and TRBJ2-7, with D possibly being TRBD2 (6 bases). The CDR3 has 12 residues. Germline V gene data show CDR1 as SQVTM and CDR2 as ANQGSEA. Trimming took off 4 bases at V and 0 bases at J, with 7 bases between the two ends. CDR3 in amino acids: CSVAGGSYEQYF. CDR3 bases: TGCAGCGTTGCCGGGGGCTCCTACGAGCAGTACTTC.

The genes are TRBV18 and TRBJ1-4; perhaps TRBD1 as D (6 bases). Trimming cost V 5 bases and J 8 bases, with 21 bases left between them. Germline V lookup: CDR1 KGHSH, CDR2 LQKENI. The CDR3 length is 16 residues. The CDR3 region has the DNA TGTGCCAGCTCATCTAGGGGGAAGGGCAGGCAAGAAAAACTGTTTTTT. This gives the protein CASSSRGKGRQEKLFF.